Following are 8 T cell receptor beta chains from one sample sequenced in a study of blood T cell repertoires in COVID-19. The table came from immunoSEQ multiplex PCR; TCRdb's copy has only in-frame clones and leaves some out. The data contain 160,000 or so clones, roughly 84% of them singletons. Sequenced sample: PBMCs or T cells enriched from blood (not recorded which). The receptors derive from a man between 60 and 75 years old who had recovered from COVID-19.

The V and J genes are TRBV29-1 and TRBJ1-2; 10 bases are shared with TRBD1. With V trimmed by 6 bases and J by 8 bases, 9 bases remained unmatched. The CDR3 runs to 13 residues. The germline V gene encodes CDR1 SQVTM and CDR2 ANQGSEA. The CDR3 sequence: CSVRPTGGDGYTF. The CDR3 DNA sequence: TGCAGCGTCCGCCCGACAGGGGGCGACGGCTACACCTTC.

The chain links TRBV2 to TRBJ1-4, with D tentatively TRBD1 (6 bases). The V gene lost 6 bases and the J gene lost 7 bases, with 15 bases spanning the gap. The CDR3 has 14 residues. Germline CDR1 and CDR2: SNHLY and FYNNEI. Here the CDR3 reads CASRDRPLREKLFF. Here the CDR3 DNA reads TGTGCCAGCAGAGACAGGCCGTTGCGTGAAAAACTGTTTTTT.

The V and J genes are TRBV9 and TRBJ1-3; D call uncertain. V was shortened by 3 bases and J by 0 bases, with 10 bases between the two germline ends. This CDR3 contains 15 residues. Per the germline V gene, CDR1 is SGDLS and CDR2 is YYNGEE. The CDR3, as DNA: TGTGCCAGCAGCGCGTCGGGAGACTCTGGAAACACCATATATTTT. The encoded protein is CASSASGDSGNTIYF.

The gene calls are TRBV5-5 and TRBJ1-4; a weak D match, TRBD1 (5 bases). This CDR3 has 13 residues. Trimming left V 2 bases short and J 8 bases short, with 10 bases between. CDR1 is SGHKS and CDR2 is YYEKEE in the germline V gene (reference sequence). The CDR3: CASSLAGEEKLFF. DNA for the CDR3: TGTGCCAGCAGCTTAGCGGGGGAAGAAAAACTGTTTTTT.

The genes are TRBV6-5 and TRBJ2-7; a weak D match, TRBD2 (6 bases). The CDR3 runs 14 residues. V lost 0 bases to trimming and J lost 6 bases, with 12 bases between them. The germline CDR1 and CDR2 sequences are MNHEY and SVGAGI. The CDR3 nucleotides are TGTGCCAGCAGTTACTCCACGGAAGCGGGCGAGCAGTACTTC. Translating gives CASSYSTEAGEQYF.

V gene TRBV11-1 combines with J gene TRBJ2-3; weak D call: TRBD1 (6 bases). The length of the CDR3 is 15 residues. The V end lost 7 bases, the J end lost 1 base, and 15 bases lay between the germline ends. Per the germline V gene, CDR1 is SGHAT and CDR2 is FQDESV (reference sequence). The CDR3 DNA follows: TGTGCCAGCACATCATCACAGGGCGGCACAGATACGCAGTATTTT. It yields the protein CASTSSQGGTDTQYF.

The chain uses TRBV5-4 and TRBJ2-1; TRBD2 agrees at 8 bases. The CDR3 runs 15 residues. The V gene end was trimmed by 3 bases and the J gene end by 6 bases; junction bases not matched to a gene: 8. The germline V gene has CDR1 SGHNT and CDR2 YYREEE (reference sequence). The CDR3 nucleotides read TGTGCCAGCAGCTCCGGGACTAGGGGGATCAATGAGCAGTTCTTC. Amino acids: CASSSGTRGINEQFF.

The chain has TRBV27 and TRBJ1-2; 8 nucleotides agree with TRBD1. This CDR3 contains 14 residues. The V segment lost 3 bases and the J segment 8 bases; nucleotides outside the gene matches: 8. Germline loops: CDR1 MNHEY, CDR2 SMNVEV (reference sequence). The CDR3 loop is CASSFNGQGVGYTF. The CDR3 coding sequence is TGTGCCAGCAGTTTTAACGGACAGGGTGTCGGCTACACCTTC.